The 27 T cell receptor beta chains presented below share a single source sample, sequenced in a study of shared clonotypes between healthy human individuals. TCRdb keeps only in-frame clones here, not all; method: immunoSEQ multiplex PCR. The sample holds over a million clones, around 95% seen once. The source material was naive CD4+ T cells sorted from blood. Subset given: CD45RA+ positively selected. The origin of the receptors is a man between 25 and 39 years old in good health.

This chain links TRBV29-1 with TRBJ2-1, with D possibly TRBD1 on 8 matching bases. V shed 6 bases and J shed 1 base, with 19 bases lying between them. The CDR3 contains 16 residues. The V gene's germline CDR1 is SQVTM and CDR2 ANQGSEA. Here the CDR3 reads CSVTRTGRVSYNEQFF. The CDR3 bases are TGCAGCGTCACCCGGACAGGGAGGGTATCCTACAATGAGCAGTTCTTC.

The chain links TRBV28 to TRBJ1-5, with 9 bases fitting TRBD1. From germline, CDR1 is MDHEN and CDR2 SYDVKM. This CDR3 is built from 17 residues. V lost 6 bases to trimming and J lost 11 bases; unmatched junction nucleotides: 20. CDR3 nucleotides: TGTGCCAGCAGCCATATACCCGGACAGGGGAGATCTCGGGCCCAGCATTTT. Its protein product is CASSHIPGQGRSRAQHF.

V and J are TRBV15 and TRBJ2-1; 8 bases match TRBD2. Germline loops: CDR1 LNHNV, CDR2 YYDKDF (reference sequence). V dropped 3 bases and J dropped 5; count of bases not matched to a gene: 9. The CDR3 has 16 residues. CDR3 coding DNA: TGTGCCACCAGCAGGGACAGCGGGAGTCTTAACAATGAGCAGTTCTTC. Translated: CATSRDSGSLNNEQFF.

The chain links TRBV27 to TRBJ2-5; 9 bases are shared with TRBD1. Germline V gene data show CDR1 as MNHEY and CDR2 as SMNVEV (reference sequence). This CDR3 is built from 14 residues. Unmatched junction bases numbered 8, after V lost 5 bases and J lost 7 bases. The CDR3 region has the DNA TGTGCCAGCAGTATGACAGGGGGGCGGGGGACCCAGTACTTC. This gives the protein CASSMTGGRGTQYF.

This chain uses TRBV5-1 with TRBJ2-6, with D maybe TRBD1 (6 bases). The ends were cut back, 1 base at V and 1 base at J, with 9 bases in the middle. Per germline, CDR1 SGHRS and CDR2 YFSETQ. The CDR3 totals 16 residues. CDR3 residues: CASSLIRGSGANVLTF. The CDR3 bases are TGCGCCAGCAGCTTGATTAGGGGGTCTGGGGCCAACGTCCTGACTTTC.

Comments on this clone: The sample contains more than one DNA sequence encoding this CDR3. The CDR3 DNA is TGCGCCAGCAGCTTGGATGGGGGCACCGGGGAGCTGTTTTTT. Translated, it gives CASSLDGGTGELFF. The V and J genes are TRBV5-1 and TRBJ2-2; the D call may be TRBD1 or TRBD2 (5 bases each). Germline loops: CDR1 SGHRS, CDR2 YFSETQ. Trimming stripped 0 bases from V and 4 bases from J, with 7 bases between. The CDR3 runs 14 residues.

The chain combines TRBV28 with TRBJ1-5; tentative D call: TRBD1 (6 bases). CDR3 length: 14 residues. The V gene's germline CDR1 is MDHEN and CDR2 SYDVKM. V lost 8 bases, J lost 4 bases, and 15 bases lay in between. CDR3 residues: CASLTGSQNQPQHF. CDR3 in DNA: TGTGCCAGCCTCACAGGGAGCCAAAATCAGCCCCAGCATTTT.

The chain links TRBV9 to TRBJ1-1, with TRBD1 identical over 7 bases. Germline V gives CDR1 SGDLS, CDR2 YYNGEE. J gave up 0 bases and V 2 bases, and 4 bases lay outside the gene matches. The CDR3 has 15 amino acids. CDR3 sequence reads: CASSVMGQMNTEAFF. DNA for the CDR3: TGTGCCAGCAGCGTGATGGGACAGATGAACACTGAAGCTTTCTTT.

This rearrangement joins TRBV15 to TRBJ2-7; D is unclear. The CDR3 is 16 residues long. V was shortened by 1 base and J by 2 bases, with 15 bases between the two germline ends. Per the germline V gene, CDR1 is LNHNV and CDR2 is YYDKDF (reference sequence). DNA for the CDR3: TGTGCCACCAGCAGAGTAAGGGCAGGCGTCACCTACGAGCAGTACTTC. Translation: CATSRVRAGVTYEQYF.

CDR3 coding DNA: TGTGCCAGCAGCTTAGGGACTTTTGTGAATGAGCAGTTCTTC. Amino acid sequence: CASSLGTFVNEQFF. The rearrangement uses TRBV7-8 and TRBJ2-1, with D perhaps TRBD2 (5 bases). The CDR3 has 14 residues. Germline values: CDR1 SGHVS, CDR2 FQNEAQ. V dropped 1 base and J dropped 7 bases, with 11 bases sitting between them.

The rearrangement links TRBV9 to TRBJ2-7; the match to TRBD2 covers 9 bases. The CDR3 is made up of 15 amino acids. CDR1 is SGDLS, CDR2 YYNGEE, per germline. The V segment lost 4 bases and the J segment 0 bases; nucleotides outside the gene matches: 5. The CDR3 region is CASSPRTSASYEQYF. Here the CDR3 DNA reads TGTGCCAGCAGCCCACGGACTAGCGCCTCCTACGAGCAGTACTTC. Filled out from reference TRBV9 and TRBJ2-7, the complete variable domain reads DSGVTQTPKHLITATGQRVTLRCSPRSGDLSVYWYQQSLDQGLQFLIQYYNGEERAKGNILERFSAQQFPDLHSELNLSSLELGDSALYFCASSPRTSASYEQYFGPGTRLTVT.

The chain carries TRBV7-9 and TRBJ2-5, with 9 bases that match TRBD1. CDR3 length: 13 residues. From germline, CDR1 is SEHNR and CDR2 FQNEAQ (reference sequence). Unmatched junction bases numbered 4, after V lost 9 bases and J lost 2 bases. The CDR3 region has the DNA TGTGCCAGTACAGACAGGGGGCAAGAGACCCAGTACTTC. Its protein product is CASTDRGQETQYF.

CDR3 in DNA: TGTGCCTGGAGTGTACGTTGGGGTAGTGCTTTCTTT. Its translation is CAWSVRWGSAFF. V usage is TRBV30 and J usage is TRBJ1-1; D is unclear. Germline V gene data show CDR1 as GTSNPN and CDR2 as SVGIG (reference sequence). This CDR3 has 12 residues. The V gene lost 0 bases and the J gene lost 11 bases, with 13 bases spanning the gap. Filled out from reference TRBV30 and TRBJ1-1, the complete variable domain reads SQTIHQWPATLVQPVGSPLSLECTVEGTSNPNLYWYRQAAGRGLQLLFYSVGIGQISSEVPQNLSASRPQDRQFILSSKKLLLSDSGFYLCAWSVRWGSAFFGQGTRLTVV.

This CDR3 is CAIHPGTSISTGELFF. The CDR3 region has the DNA TGTGCCATCCACCCCGGGACTAGCATCAGCACCGGGGAGCTGTTTTTT. The rearrangement joins TRBV10-3 to TRBJ2-2, with 9 bases fitting TRBD2. V was clipped by 8 bases and J by 4 bases; unmatched bases: 11. CDR1 and CDR2 from the germline V gene are ENHRY and SYGVKD. CDR3 length: 16 residues.

The CDR3 is CASSLAGDELHEQYF. The DNA of the CDR3 is TGCGCCAGCAGCTTGGCGGGAGACGAGCTCCACGAGCAGTACTTC. The rearrangement links TRBV5-1 to TRBJ2-7, with D possibly matching TRBD2 (6 bases). The ends were cut back, 0 bases at V and 5 bases at J, with 15 bases in the middle. The CDR3 covers 15 residues. CDR1 SGHRS and CDR2 YFSETQ come from the germline V gene.

The chain couples TRBV10-2 to TRBJ2-3, with D possibly being TRBD2 (6 bases). V was trimmed by 3 bases and J by 4 bases, leaving 14 bases between them. CDR1 and CDR2 from the germline V gene are WSHSY and SAAADI. The CDR3 is 15 residues long. In DNA form, the CDR3 reads TGCGCCAGCAGTGAACTAGCAGGCTACGCAGATACGCAGTATTTT. It codes for CASSELAGYADTQYF.

The genes are TRBV9 and TRBJ1-4; the match to TRBD1 covers 9 bases. This CDR3 contains 13 residues. V was pared by 6 bases and J by 7 bases, with 4 bases of the junction left unmatched. Germline CDR1 and CDR2: SGDLS and YYNGEE. CDR3 sequence reads: CASKDRGAEKLFF. For the CDR3, the DNA is TGTGCCAGCAAGGACAGGGGAGCTGAAAAACTGTTTTTT.

The rearrangement links TRBV27 to TRBJ2-5, with TRBD1 matching over 8 bases. This CDR3 is built from 15 residues. The ends lost 2 bases at V and 5 bases at J; junction bases unmatched: 7. Looked up from germline, CDR1 is MNHEY and CDR2 is SMNVEV (reference sequence). Written as DNA, the CDR3 is TGTGCCAGCAGTTTACGCAGGGGGCCCCAGGAGACCCAGTACTTC. Its protein product is CASSLRRGPQETQYF.

This chain connects TRBV6-5 to TRBJ2-4; 8 bases align to TRBD1. The CDR3 consists of 14 residues. The germline V gene encodes CDR1 MNHEY and CDR2 SVGAGI. Unmatched junction bases numbered 6, after V lost 2 bases and J lost 9 bases. The CDR3 is CASSYQGQGGIQYF. CDR3 sequence (DNA): TGTGCCAGCAGTTACCAAGGACAGGGAGGCATTCAGTACTTC.

The CDR3 DNA is TGTGCCTCGGGACAGACGAACACTGAAGCTTTCTTT. Amino acids: CASGQTNTEAFF. This chain uses TRBV30 with TRBJ1-1, with 7 bases identical to TRBD1. Germline CDR1 GTSNPN, CDR2 SVGIG (reference sequence). The CDR3 spans 12 residues. Unmatched junction bases numbered 3, after V lost 7 bases and J lost 1 base.

This clone was seen more than once but under ten times. The chain employs TRBV18 and TRBJ2-3; the match to TRBD2 covers 7 bases. The V gene's germline CDR1 is KGHSH and CDR2 LQKENI. Trimming removed 4 bases from V and 5 bases from J; junction bases left unmatched: 6. This CDR3 region has 14 residues. The CDR3 DNA is TGTGCCAGCTCACTTGCGGGAGTGAGAGATACGCAGTATTTT. Its protein product is CASSLAGVRDTQYF.

Turning to this clone: The same CDR3 also results from other DNA sequences found in this sample. The rearrangement uses TRBV18 and TRBJ2-3; TRBD2 agrees at 13 bases. V gave up 3 bases and J gave up 4 bases; unmatched junction bases: 1. Germline V gene sequence: CDR1 KGHSH, CDR2 LQKENI. The CDR3 length is 15 residues. The CDR3 reads CASSPGLAGADTQYF. The CDR3, as DNA: TGTGCCAGCTCACCTGGACTAGCGGGAGCAGATACGCAGTATTTT.

V usage is TRBV1 and J usage is TRBJ1-2. TRBV1 is a pseudogene. The CDR3 runs to 15 residues. The CDR3 DNA reads as TGCACCAGCAGCCAAGATCCACTTAAAGGGAATGGCTACACCTTC. Translation gives CTSSQDPLKGNGYTF.

The chain employs TRBV6-1 and TRBJ2-5, with no clear D. The length of the CDR3 is 13 residues. V was clipped by 7 bases and J by 4 bases, with 13 bases between them. Germline loops: CDR1 MNHNS, CDR2 SASEGT. DNA of the CDR3: TGTGCCAGCACCTTTAGGGAAGGAGAGACCCAGTACTTC. Residues: CASTFREGETQYF.

The chain uses TRBV6-1 and TRBJ2-7; no definite D call. The CDR3 has 12 residues. The V end was cut by 6 bases, the J end by 2 bases, with 8 bases between. The germline gives CDR1 MNHNS, CDR2 SASEGT. The CDR3 bases are TGTGCCAGCAGCGTCGAGGCCTACGAGCAGTACTTC. It codes for CASSVEAYEQYF.

The chain employs TRBV5-1 and TRBJ2-7; D is perhaps TRBD1 or TRBD2 (5 bases each). V lost 4 bases to trimming and J lost 0 bases, with 17 bases between them. This CDR3 comprises 16 residues. Per the germline V gene, CDR1 is SGHRS and CDR2 is YFSETQ. CDR3 sequence (DNA): TGCGCCAGCAGCACCTCTTATGGGACGGTCTCCTACGAGCAGTACTTC. It yields the protein CASSTSYGTVSYEQYF.

V gene TRBV7-2 combines with J gene TRBJ1-1, with D perhaps matching TRBD1 (6 bases). The V gene's germline CDR1 is SGHTA and CDR2 FQGNSA. Trimming removed 10 bases at V and 0 bases at J, with 12 bases between. CDR3 length: 13 residues. The CDR3 coding sequence is TGTGCCACCGGGGGGGCGTTGAACACTGAAGCTTTCTTT. This sequence encodes CATGGALNTEAFF.